This entry features one T cell receptor (beta chain) sequence. Its cognate antigen is unknown. These data originate in a study of a mutant IDH1 vaccine in newly diagnosed glioma. Overall study context: Most patients had received both radiotherapy and temozolomide, the prior options being radiotherapy, temozolomide, or both.

The CDR3 spans 14 residues. The germline CDR1 and CDR2 sequences are SGDLS and YYNGEE. The trim removed 5 bases at V and 4 bases at J, leaving 5 bases unmatched. Time point defined: week 47, end of study. All doses held 300 ug of mutant IDH1 20-mer peptide, with topical imiquimod. The repertoire was sequenced with immunoSEQ multiplex PCR; TCRdb's copy has only in-frame clones and lacks some. The top ten clones hold around 28% of a sample with under 40,000 clones, roughly 84% of them seen once. Sequencing used PBMCs, obtained from a glioma patient whose treatment included an IDH1 peptide vaccine. The source of this sequence is a man aged 25-40 years with glioma. The chain is built from TRBV9 and TRBJ2-2; 7 bases are a match to TRBD1. The CDR3, as DNA: TGTGCCAGCAGTCTACCAGGGGGCACCGGGGAGCTGTTTTTT. Translating gives CASSLPGGTGELFF. Using reference TRBV9 and TRBJ2-2 for the parts outside the CDR3, the full variable domain is DSGVTQTPKHLITATGQRVTLRCSPRSGDLSVYWYQQSLDQGLQFLIQYYNGEERAKGNILERFSAQQFPDLHSELNLSSLELGDSALYFCASSLPGGTGELFFGEGSRLTVL.